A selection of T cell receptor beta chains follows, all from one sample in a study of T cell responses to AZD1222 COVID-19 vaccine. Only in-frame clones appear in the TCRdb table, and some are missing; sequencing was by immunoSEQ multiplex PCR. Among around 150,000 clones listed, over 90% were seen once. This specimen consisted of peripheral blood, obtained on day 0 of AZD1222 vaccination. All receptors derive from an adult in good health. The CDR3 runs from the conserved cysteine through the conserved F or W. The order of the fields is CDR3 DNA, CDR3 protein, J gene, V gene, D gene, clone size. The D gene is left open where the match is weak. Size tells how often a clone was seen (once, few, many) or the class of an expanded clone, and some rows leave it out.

TGTGCCAGCAGCAGGGGCCGGGGAATTAACTATGGCTACACCTTC,CASSRGRGINYGYTF,TRBJ1-2,TRBV28,.,.
TGTGCCATCAGGGCACAGGAAGGGAACTACGAGCAGTACTTC,CAIRAQEGNYEQYF,TRBJ2-7,TRBV10-3,.,once
TGCAGTGCTAGTGATTTCTCGGCGGGTGGGCCCCAGCATTTT,CSASDFSAGGPQHF,TRBJ1-5,TRBV20-1,.,.
TGCGCCAGCAGTCTACAGGGACAAGAGACCCAGTACTTC,CASSLQGQETQYF,TRBJ2-5,TRBV5-1,.,.
TGCGCCACCAAGGGCGGGGAACTCAATGAGCAGTTCTTC,CATKGGELNEQFF,TRBJ2-1,TRBV5-1,.,.
TGTGCCAGCAGCCCCCGACAGGGGCCCTACGAGCAGTACTTC,CASSPRQGPYEQYF,TRBJ2-7,TRBV7-2,TRBD1,.
TGTGCCAGCAGCTCAACCTCTCTAGCGCCCGCGAACACCGGGGAGCTGTTTTTT,CASSSTSLAPANTGELFF,TRBJ2-2,TRBV13,.,.
TGTGCCAGCAGTTTAGGAGGGGGCGTTGAGCAGTTCTTC,CASSLGGGVEQFF,TRBJ2-1,TRBV12-3/TRBV12-4,TRBD1,.
TGTGCCAGAAGCTCGCAGGGGAGCACAGATACGCAGTATTTT,CARSSQGSTDTQYF,TRBJ2-3,TRBV5-3,.,.
TGTGCCAGTAGCCTGGGACAGCATAATGAAAAACTGTTTTTT,CASSLGQHNEKLFF,TRBJ1-4,TRBV19,TRBD1,.
TGTGCCAGCAGCTTAGACCCGAGCGGTGGGGGCCATGAGCAGTTCTTC,CASSLDPSGGGHEQFF,TRBJ2-1,TRBV11-3,.,.
TGTGCTAGTGCCTTGGAGCGGAATTCCTACAATGAGCAGTTCTTC,CASALERNSYNEQFF,TRBJ2-1,TRBV12-5,.,.
TGTGCCAGCAGGAGCGGGACCTCCTACGAGCAGTACTTC,CASRSGTSYEQYF,TRBJ2-7,TRBV12-3/TRBV12-4,TRBD2,.
TGTGCCAGCAGAAGGACAGGGGAGGGTGTCACTGAAGCTTTCTTT,CASRRTGEGVTEAFF,TRBJ1-1,TRBV6-5,TRBD1,.
TGTGCCAGCAGTGACGCTACGCGGAGCACAGATACGCAGTATTTT,CASSDATRSTDTQYF,TRBJ2-3,TRBV6-1,.,.
TGCGCCAGCAGTCAATCTGTCGACAGGGATGACGAGCAGTACTTC,CASSQSVDRDDEQYF,TRBJ2-7,TRBV23-1,TRBD1,.
TGTGCCAGCAGCCGGGACAGGGACTATAGCAATCAGCCCCAGCATTTT,CASSRDRDYSNQPQHF,TRBJ1-5,TRBV6-2/TRBV6-3,TRBD1,.
TGTGCCAGCAGTCCTAGCGGGCCTTACAATGAGCAGTTCTTC,CASSPSGPYNEQFF,TRBJ2-1,TRBV27,TRBD2,.
TGTGCCAGCAGCGAGCGGGAGGGCCTCGGCACCGGGGAGCTGTTTTTT,CASSEREGLGTGELFF,TRBJ2-2,TRBV2,TRBD2,.
TGTGCCAGCAGCCAGGACGATACGCAGTATTTT,CASSQDDTQYF,TRBJ2-3,TRBV7-8,.,.
TGTGCCAGCAGCTTAGACGGGACTACAGTTCAGTACTTC,CASSLDGTTVQYF,TRBJ2-4,TRBV7-3,TRBD2,.
TGTGCCAGCAGCTTATCCCGTACAGGGAGCCATGGCTACACCTTC,CASSLSRTGSHGYTF,TRBJ1-2,TRBV7-2,.,.
TGTGCCAGCAGACAGTACAATGAGCAGTTCTTC,CASRQYNEQFF,TRBJ2-1,TRBV28,.,once
TGTGCCAGTAGTCCCCGACAGGGTGATTATTCACCCCTCCACTTT,CASSPRQGDYSPLHF,TRBJ1-6,TRBV19,TRBD1,.
TGTGCCAGCAGTTCCAGGGGGACCTACAATGAGCAGTTCTTC,CASSSRGTYNEQFF,TRBJ2-1,TRBV27,TRBD1,.
TGTGCCAGCAGCACGGGACTTATCTACAATGAGCAGTTCTTC,CASSTGLIYNEQFF,TRBJ2-1,TRBV6-6,.,.
TGTGCCAGCAGTGATTGGGAGACCCAGTACTTC,CASSDWETQYF,TRBJ2-5,TRBV25-1,.,.
TGTGCCACCCAACCCGGGCTAGCGGGGGCTGGGGTGGATGAGCAGTTCTTC,CATQPGLAGAGVDEQFF,TRBJ2-1,TRBV24-1,TRBD2,.
TGTGCCACCGGACCGGAGGTTGAAAAACTGTTTTTT,CATGPEVEKLFF,TRBJ1-4,TRBV28,.,once
TGTGCCAGCAGCGTAGGGGGACAGGGGAGGGATACGCAGTATTTT,CASSVGGQGRDTQYF,TRBJ2-3,TRBV9,TRBD1,.
TGCAGTGCTAGGCGCGACAATGAGCAGTTCTTC,CSARRDNEQFF,TRBJ2-1,TRBV20-1,.,.